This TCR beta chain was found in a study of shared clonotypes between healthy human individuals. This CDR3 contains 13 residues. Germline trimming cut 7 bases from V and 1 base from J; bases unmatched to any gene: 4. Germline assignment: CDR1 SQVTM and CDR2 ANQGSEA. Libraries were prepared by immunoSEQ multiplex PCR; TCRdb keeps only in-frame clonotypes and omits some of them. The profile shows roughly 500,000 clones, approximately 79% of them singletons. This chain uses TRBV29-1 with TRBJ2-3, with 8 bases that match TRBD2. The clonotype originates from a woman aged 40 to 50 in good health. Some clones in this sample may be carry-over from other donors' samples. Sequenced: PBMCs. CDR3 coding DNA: TGCAGCGGAGAGACTAGCGGCACAGATACGCAGTATTTT. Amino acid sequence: CSGETSGTDTQYF.